The rows below give T cell receptor beta chains drawn from one sample of a study of T cells in Graves' hyperthyroidism and ophthalmopathy. Via MiXCR, TCRdb re-called the multiplex PCR reads, giving one row per CDR3 protein. There are hundreds of thousands of distinct CDR3 sequences in the sample; roughly 37% occur only once, and over 8% lies in the top ten. The sample consisted of blood. These receptor sequences come from a man between 18 and 29 years old with Graves' hyperthyroidism. The CDR3 runs from the conserved cysteine through the conserved F or W. A D gene is named only where the DNA matches it firmly. Clone sizes are given selectively: once, few, many, or a class where the clone is expanded.

j_call clone_size v_call d_call cdr3_nt cdr3_aa
TRBJ1-1 NA TRBV9 NA TGTGCCAGCAGCCAAGATTATGGGGGGCAAGTCACTGAAGCTTTCTTT CASSQDYGGQVTEAFF
TRBJ1-6 many TRBV15 NA TGTGCCACCAGCCCGGGGAGTTCACCCCTCCACTTT CATSPGSSPLHF
TRBJ1-3 NA TRBV7-8 NA TGTGCCAGCAGGAGCGTCGCGGGATATGGAAACACCATATATTTT CASRSVAGYGNTIYF
TRBJ2-7 NA TRBV7-2 TRBD2 TGTGCCAGCAGCACTACAAGGACTAGCGGTACCTACGAGCAGTACTTC CASSTTRTSGTYEQYF
TRBJ2-7 NA TRBV2 TRBD1 TGTGCCAGCAGGGGGGGACAGGGGGCGGTGCAGTACTTC CASRGGQGAVQYF
TRBJ1-4 many TRBV5-6 TRBD1 TGTGCCAGCAGCTTTTACAGGGGGGAAAGACTGTTTTTT CASSFYRGERLFF
TRBJ2-7 many TRBV2 TRBD1 TGTGCCAGCAGCCCATTCAGACAGGGTGGGGCAGAGGAGTACTTC CASSPFRQGGAEEYF
TRBJ1-1 many TRBV11-2 NA TGTGCCAGCAGCCGAACTGGAGAGGTAGGGACTGAAGCTTTCTTT CASSRTGEVGTEAFF
TRBJ2-6 many TRBV5-1 NA TGCGCCAGCAGCCCCCCAACGATCTCTGGGGCCAACGTCCTGACTTTC CASSPPTISGANVLTF
TRBJ2-7 few TRBV7-4 NA TGTGCCAGCAGCTCCCAAGCCTTGGACTACGAGCAGTACTTC CASSSQALDYEQYF
TRBJ2-7 NA TRBV5-1 NA TGCGCCAGCTGTGTTGGTGAGGGCTCCTACGAGCAGTACTTC CASCVGEGSYEQYF
TRBJ2-7 NA TRBV7-2 NA TGTGCCAGCAGCCAAGAGGTCTACGGGTCCTACGAGCAGTACTTC CASSQEVYGSYEQYF
TRBJ2-7 NA TRBV20-1 TRBD2 TGCAGTGCTAGAGCCTCAGATCCGGGGAAGGCTAGCGGGAGTTTCTACGAGCAGTACTTC CSARASDPGKASGSFYEQYF
TRBJ2-2 many TRBV24-1 NA TGTGCCACCAGTGAGGGACTCACACTCACCGGGGAGCTGTTTTTT CATSEGLTLTGELFF
TRBJ1-6 many TRBV12-3/TRBV12-4 NA TGTGCCAGCAGTTTAGCCCAGGGTCTCGGTTCACCCCTCCACTTT CASSLAQGLGSPLHF
TRBJ1-6 many TRBV2 NA TGTGCCAGCAGGGTCGCTGAAAATTCACCCCTCCACTTT CASRVAENSPLHF
TRBJ2-5 many TRBV19 NA TGTGCCAGTGTGCAGGGGTCCTCTGCGACCCAGTACTTC CASVQGSSATQYF
TRBJ1-1 few TRBV5-6 NA TGTGCCAGCAGAGCATGGGCAGTGAACACTGAAGCTTTCTTT CASRAWAVNTEAFF
TRBJ1-5 NA TRBV10-3 TRBD1 TGTGCACGTCGGACAGGGGAGTACCAGCCCCAGCATTTT CARRTGEYQPQHF
TRBJ1-1 NA TRBV5-4 NA TGTGCCAGCAGCCCATCGGGGGGGAACACTGAAGCTTTCTTT CASSPSGGNTEAFF
TRBJ1-2 NA TRBV6-5 NA TGTGCCAGCAGTTACTCCATTACAGCTAACTATGGCTACACCTTC CASSYSITANYGYTF
TRBJ1-6 many TRBV11-1 NA TGTGCCAGCAGCGGACGGGACAAGCACATTTCACCCCTCCACTTT CASSGRDKHISPLHF
TRBJ1-4 NA TRBV29-1 NA TGCAGCGTTGAAGCTCCACCCTATGAAAAACTGTTTTTT CSVEAPPYEKLFF
TRBJ2-7 NA TRBV20-1 TRBD1 TGCAGTGCTAGAGATTCGGGACAGGGTTACGACAAGCAGTACTTC CSARDSGQGYDKQYF
TRBJ1-1 NA TRBV4-1 NA TGCGCCAGCAGCCAAGGTGAGACCCTTGGAACTGAAGCTTTCTTT CASSQGETLGTEAFF
TRBJ2-6 NA TRBV6-5 NA TGTGCCAGCGCTGAAGGGACCTTCTCTGGGGCCAACGTCCTGACTTTC CASAEGTFSGANVLTF
TRBJ1-1 few TRBV5-5 NA TGTGCCAGCAGCTCGCAGACGTCGGAGTGGAAAGAAGCTTTCTTT CASSSQTSEWKEAFF
TRBJ2-7 NA TRBV7-9 TRBD1 TGTGCCAGCAGCGATCCGGGACAGGGTGCCGAGCAGTACTTC CASSDPGQGAEQYF
TRBJ1-4 NA TRBV29-1 NA TGCAGCGTTGACGGGGGGCGCGAAAAACTGTTTTTT CSVDGGREKLFF
TRBJ1-1 NA TRBV25-1 TRBD1 TGTGCCAGCAGTGCCGGACAGGGGGTAGGAGAAGCTTTCTTT CASSAGQGVGEAFF
TRBJ2-7 NA TRBV10-3 NA TGTGCCATCAACTCCGGGACGGTAGCCTACGAGCAGTACTTC CAINSGTVAYEQYF
TRBJ1-2 many TRBV29-1 NA TGCAGCGTCCCCGACGGATATGGCTACACCTTC CSVPDGYGYTF
TRBJ1-5 NA TRBV20-1 NA TGCAGTGCTAGTCTGGGGGCTGAGACCCAGCATTTT CSASLGAETQHF
TRBJ1-6 many TRBV10-3 NA TGTGCCATCAGTGAAAACCGGGACCCCGGCAATTCACCCCTCCACTTT CAISENRDPGNSPLHF
TRBJ2-5 few TRBV11-2 TRBD2 TGTGCCAGCAGCTTAGAGAGGGAGGGCGAGTCGATTATCCAAGAGACCCAGTACTTC CASSLEREGESIIQETQYF
TRBJ1-1 NA TRBV12-3/TRBV12-4 NA TGTGCCAGCAGACCCGCCAGGGGAAACCCTGAAGCTTTCTTT CASRPARGNPEAFF
TRBJ1-2 NA TRBV5-1 TRBD1 TGCGCCAGCAGGTCGACAGGGGGTAAAGGCTACACCTTC CASRSTGGKGYTF
TRBJ1-4 few TRBV6-5 TRBD1 TGTGCCAGCAGGGGACAGCGTCGACAGGAAAAACTGTTTTTT CASRGQRRQEKLFF
TRBJ2-5 many TRBV19 TRBD2 TGTGCCAGTAAAGCCGCGGGGGTCCAGTACTTC CASKAAGVQYF
TRBJ2-7 NA TRBV5-4 TRBD1 TGTGCCAGCAGCTCCCACGACAGGGATCTCTACGAGCAGTACTTC CASSSHDRDLYEQYF
TRBJ2-7 NA TRBV11-2 NA TGTGCCAGCAGCTTAGTGTCCGGCCCCGACGAGCAGTACTTC CASSLVSGPDEQYF
TRBJ2-7 many TRBV24-1 TRBD2 TGTGCCACCAGTGATGTTAAAGCGGGAGCTACGTACGAGCAGTACTTC CATSDVKAGATYEQYF
TRBJ2-7 NA TRBV4-1 TRBD2 TGCGCCAGCAGCCAAGGGGCTAGCGGGATAGCCTACGAGCAGTACTTC CASSQGASGIAYEQYF
TRBJ2-7 NA TRBV4-3 TRBD2 TGCGCCAGCAGCCACCTACTAGCGGGAGGGCCTGGCGAGCAGTACTTC CASSHLLAGGPGEQYF
TRBJ1-4 NA TRBV5-6 NA TGTGCCAGCAGCTTGCCAATCCGGGACAATGAAGATTTT CASSLPIRDNEDF
TRBJ2-2 many TRBV15 NA TGTGCCACCAGCACAGAACAGGGACCCGGGGAGCTGTTTTTT CATSTEQGPGELFF
TRBJ1-1 NA TRBV10-3 TRBD1 TGTGCCATCAGTGGCGGACAGGCGAACACTGAAGCTTTCTTT CAISGGQANTEAFF
TRBJ1-4 many TRBV7-9 NA TGTGCCTCCTCATCGGGGAAGGGTGAAAAACTGTTTTTT CASSSGKGEKLFF
TRBJ2-6 many TRBV7-2 NA TGTGCCAGCAGCTTAGTTTCTGGGGCCAACGTCCTGACTTTC CASSLVSGANVLTF
TRBJ2-5 NA TRBV7-9 NA TGTGCCAGCAGCGTTTACCGAGGGGGGCAAGAGACCCAGTACTTC CASSVYRGGQETQYF
TRBJ2-7 many TRBV20-1 NA TGCAGTGCTAGAGGTAACTCCTACGAGCAGTACTTC CSARGNSYEQYF
TRBJ2-5 NA TRBV19 NA TGTGCCAGTAGTATGGGGGCCGGGGAGACCCAGTACTTC CASSMGAGETQYF
TRBJ1-5 few TRBV14 NA TGTGCCAGCAGCCAAGGGGAAGGGAGTTGGCAGCCCCAGCATTTT CASSQGEGSWQPQHF
TRBJ1-6 NA TRBV11-2 NA TGTGCCAGCAGTCGGGTTGTGACGGGGGTGTCACCCCTCCACTTT CASSRVVTGVSPLHF
TRBJ2-2 NA TRBV20-1 NA TGCAGTGCTGTGACCGGGGCATGGAACACCGGGGAGCTGTTTTTT CSAVTGAWNTGELFF